Detailed here is one T cell receptor beta chain. The data were obtained in a study of blood T cell repertoires in COVID-19. Background on the study: From the United States, Italy and Spain came samples of acute and convalescent COVID-19. PBMCs, B-cell-depleted T cells, or T cells were the source of the cDNA or gDNA that made up the material.

As originally analysed: Amplification of reference gene primers was used by the study to estimate nucleated cell counts. Sequenced by immunoSEQ multiplex PCR; TCRdb stores in-frame clones only, minus some. V and J calls and clone size are copied from that table; D and trimming were computed from the DNA. The profile shows around 130,000 clones, approximately 86% of them singletons. This CDR3 comprises 11 residues. The germline CDR1 and CDR2 sequences are SGHAT and FQNNGV. Trimming pared 5 bases from V and 6 bases from J, leaving 8 bases between. The receptor was derived from a woman aged 50 to 60 who had recovered from COVID-19. Sequencing was carried out using peripheral blood. This chain connects TRBV11-2 to TRBJ2-7; possible D gene TRBD2, 6 bases. The chain's CDR3 is CASSAGIEQYF. As DNA, the CDR3 is TGTGCCAGCAGCGCGGGGATCGAGCAGTACTTC.